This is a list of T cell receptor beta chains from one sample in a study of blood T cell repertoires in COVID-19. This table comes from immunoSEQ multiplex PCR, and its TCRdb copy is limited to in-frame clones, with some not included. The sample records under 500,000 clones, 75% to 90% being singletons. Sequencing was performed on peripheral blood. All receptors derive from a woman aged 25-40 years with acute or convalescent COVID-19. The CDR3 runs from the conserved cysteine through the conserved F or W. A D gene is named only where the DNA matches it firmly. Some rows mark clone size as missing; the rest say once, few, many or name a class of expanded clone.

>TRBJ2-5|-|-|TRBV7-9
TGTGCCAGCAGCCAAACTTTGGGGCGGACCCAGTACTTC
CASSQTLGRTQYF
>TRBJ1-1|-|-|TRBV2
TGTGCCAGCAGGGAGAGAGGTGATGGCACTGAAGCTTTCTTT
CASRERGDGTEAFF
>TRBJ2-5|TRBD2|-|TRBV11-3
TGTGCCAGCAGCGAAGGGACTAGAAAAAGGGAGACCCAGTACTTC
CASSEGTRKRETQYF
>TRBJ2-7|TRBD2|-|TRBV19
TGTGCCAGTAGTATAGGAATAGCGGGTGAGCAGTACTTC
CASSIGIAGEQYF
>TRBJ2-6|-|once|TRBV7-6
TGTGCCAGCAGCCGCGCCGGGGCTGGGGCCAACGTCCTGACTTTC
CASSRAGAGANVLTF
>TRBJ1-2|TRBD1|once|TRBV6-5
TGTGCCAGCAGAACCGGGACAGGGATTGGTGGCTACACCTTC
CASRTGTGIGGYTF
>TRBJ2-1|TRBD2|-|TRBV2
TGTGCCAGCAGCGATACACGGGGGGGCCGGTCGATTGAGCAGTTCTTC
CASSDTRGGRSIEQFF
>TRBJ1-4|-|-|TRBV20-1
TGCAGTTCGCCGTTGAGAGAAAAACTGTTTTTT
CSSPLREKLFF
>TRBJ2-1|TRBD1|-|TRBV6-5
TGTGCCAGCAGGGTACAGGGGAGCTCCTACAATGAGCAGTTCTTC
CASRVQGSSYNEQFF
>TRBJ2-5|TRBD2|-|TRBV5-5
TGTGCCAGCAGCGGGACCGGGACTAGCTCAAAGACCCAGTACTTC
CASSGTGTSSKTQYF
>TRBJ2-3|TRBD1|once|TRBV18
TGTGCCAGCCCCGGGACAGGGGAGTCAGATACGCAGTATTTT
CASPGTGESDTQYF